This TCR beta chain was sequenced in a study of shared clonotypes between healthy human individuals. The CDR3 consists of 15 residues. V lost 2 bases, J lost 2 bases, and 2 bases stayed unmatched. The germline V gene encodes CDR1 MGHRA and CDR2 YSYEKL. This clone was seen once. Only in-frame clones appear in the TCRdb table, and some are missing; sequencing was by immunoSEQ multiplex PCR. This sample has around 510,000 clones, with around 78% found just once. The specimen was PBMCs. The sequence came from a woman between 40 and 55 years old in good health. Some clones in this sample may be carry-over from other donors' samples. This chain links TRBV4-1 with TRBJ1-4, with TRBD1 identical over 7 bases. In nucleotides, the CDR3 is TGCGCCAGCAGCCAATCGGACAGGACTAATGAAAAACTGTTTTTT. Translated, it gives CASSQSDRTNEKLFF.